A selection of T cell receptor beta chains follows, all from one sample in a study of shared clonotypes between healthy human individuals. The protocol was immunoSEQ multiplex PCR, while the TCRdb copy is restricted to in-frame clones and leaves out a portion. The sample records about 2 million clones, about 95% being singletons. The specimen sequenced was naive CD8+ T cells sorted from blood. These receptors all stem from a man younger than 30 in good health. The CDR3 runs from the conserved cysteine through the conserved F or W. D genes are given only for firm matches. Rows may omit the clone size; those that give it use once, few, many or a size class.

clone_size: .
v_call: TRBV6-5
d_call: .
j_call: TRBJ2-2
cdr3_aa: CASGRVRETGELFF
cdr3_nt: TGTGCCAGCGGCAGGGTTCGGGAAACCGGGGAGCTGTTTTTT

clone_size: .
v_call: TRBV27
d_call: TRBD2
j_call: TRBJ2-7
cdr3_aa: CASSLLAGVTQQYF
cdr3_nt: TGTGCCAGCAGTTTACTAGCGGGAGTTACCCAGCAGTACTTC

clone_size: .
v_call: TRBV7-9
d_call: .
j_call: TRBJ1-4
cdr3_aa: CASSFGGTNEKLFF
cdr3_nt: TGTGCCAGCAGCTTTGGGGGGACAAATGAAAAACTGTTTTTT

clone_size: .
v_call: TRBV7-9
d_call: .
j_call: TRBJ2-5
cdr3_aa: CASSLEISVETQYF
cdr3_nt: TGTGCCAGCAGCTTAGAAATTTCCGTGGAGACCCAGTACTTC

clone_size: .
v_call: TRBV25-1
d_call: .
j_call: TRBJ2-1
cdr3_aa: CASSVTLNEQFF
cdr3_nt: TGTGCCAGCAGTGTTACCCTCAATGAGCAGTTCTTC

clone_size: .
v_call: TRBV27
d_call: .
j_call: TRBJ2-5
cdr3_aa: CASSLLGGEETQYF
cdr3_nt: TGTGCCAGCAGTTTATTGGGGGGCGAAGAGACCCAGTACTTC

clone_size: .
v_call: TRBV5-8
d_call: .
j_call: TRBJ2-4
cdr3_aa: CASSLAAGNIQYF
cdr3_nt: TGTGCCAGCAGCTTGGCTGCTGGGAACATTCAGTACTTC

clone_size: once
v_call: TRBV5-6
d_call: .
j_call: TRBJ1-2
cdr3_aa: CASSLGTADVGGYTF
cdr3_nt: TGTGCCAGCAGCTTGGGGACAGCGGACGTAGGGGGCTACACCTTC

clone_size: .
v_call: TRBV25-1
d_call: .
j_call: TRBJ1-6
cdr3_aa: CASSGDSSYNSPLHF
cdr3_nt: TGTGCCAGCAGTGGAGATAGCTCCTATAATTCACCCCTCCACTTT

clone_size: .
v_call: TRBV7-9
d_call: .
j_call: TRBJ1-3
cdr3_aa: CASSLEVVGNTIYF
cdr3_nt: TGTGCCAGCAGCTTAGAAGTTGTCGGAAACACCATATATTTT

clone_size: .
v_call: TRBV28
d_call: .
j_call: TRBJ2-5
cdr3_aa: CASSPPGGGAQETQYF
cdr3_nt: TGTGCCAGCAGTCCCCCGGGTGGGGGGGCCCAAGAGACCCAGTACTTC

clone_size: .
v_call: TRBV14
d_call: .
j_call: TRBJ2-1
cdr3_aa: CASSLVGRSSYNEQFF
cdr3_nt: TGTGCCAGCAGCCTAGTGGGACGTAGCTCCTACAATGAGCAGTTCTTC

clone_size: .
v_call: TRBV10-2
d_call: .
j_call: TRBJ1-5
cdr3_aa: CASSDGAWNQPQHF
cdr3_nt: TGCGCCAGCAGTGACGGGGCTTGGAATCAGCCCCAGCATTTT

clone_size: .
v_call: TRBV27
d_call: TRBD2
j_call: TRBJ2-5
cdr3_aa: CASSPLSGEETQYF
cdr3_nt: TGTGCCAGCAGTCCCCTTAGCGGGGAAGAGACCCAGTACTTC

clone_size: .
v_call: TRBV28
d_call: .
j_call: TRBJ1-1
cdr3_aa: CASSSYTEAFF
cdr3_nt: TGTGCCAGCAGTTCTTACACTGAAGCTTTCTTT

clone_size: .
v_call: TRBV7-9
d_call: .
j_call: TRBJ2-7
cdr3_aa: CASSSLSSSYEQYF
cdr3_nt: TGTGCCAGCAGCTCCTTGAGCAGCTCCTACGAGCAGTACTTC

clone_size: once
v_call: TRBV6-6
d_call: .
j_call: TRBJ2-1
cdr3_aa: CASIGGPNFNYNEQFF
cdr3_nt: TGTGCCAGCATAGGTGGTCCCAATTTCAACTACAATGAGCAGTTCTTC

clone_size: once
v_call: TRBV11-2
d_call: .
j_call: TRBJ2-7
cdr3_aa: CASSLGVSYEQYF
cdr3_nt: TGTGCCAGCAGCCTGGGGGTATCCTACGAGCAGTACTTC

clone_size: .
v_call: TRBV28
d_call: .
j_call: TRBJ2-2
cdr3_aa: CASSLSRGTGELFF
cdr3_nt: TGTGCCAGCAGTTTGTCCCGGGGCACCGGGGAGCTGTTTTTT

clone_size: .
v_call: TRBV30
d_call: .
j_call: TRBJ2-3
cdr3_aa: CAWRPAHGPLGDTQYF
cdr3_nt: TGTGCCTGGAGGCCAGCACATGGGCCCTTAGGCGATACGCAGTATTTT

clone_size: .
v_call: TRBV13
d_call: .
j_call: TRBJ2-2
cdr3_aa: CASSLGVNTGELFF
cdr3_nt: TGTGCCAGCAGCTTAGGAGTAAACACCGGGGAGCTGTTTTTT

clone_size: .
v_call: TRBV19
d_call: .
j_call: TRBJ2-1
cdr3_aa: CASSIARWYEQFF
cdr3_nt: TGTGCCAGTAGTATTGCCCGGTGGTATGAGCAGTTCTTC

clone_size: .
v_call: TRBV7-9
d_call: .
j_call: TRBJ2-5
cdr3_aa: CASMQGETQYF
cdr3_nt: TGTGCCAGCATGCAGGGTGAGACCCAGTACTTC

clone_size: .
v_call: TRBV5-1
d_call: TRBD2
j_call: TRBJ2-1
cdr3_aa: CASSSTSGDNEQFF
cdr3_nt: TGCGCCAGCAGTTCGACTAGCGGGGACAATGAGCAGTTCTTC

clone_size: .
v_call: TRBV9
d_call: .
j_call: TRBJ2-3
cdr3_aa: CASSVYAADTQYF
cdr3_nt: TGTGCCAGCAGCGTATACGCGGCAGATACGCAGTATTTT

clone_size: .
v_call: TRBV5-6
d_call: .
j_call: TRBJ1-1
cdr3_aa: CASSLSNEAFF
cdr3_nt: TGTGCCAGCAGCTTGTCGAATGAAGCTTTCTTT

clone_size: .
v_call: TRBV30
d_call: TRBD2
j_call: TRBJ2-3
cdr3_aa: CAWVGRGEDTQYF
cdr3_nt: TGTGCCTGGGTCGGGAGGGGAGAAGATACGCAGTATTTT

clone_size: .
v_call: TRBV30
d_call: .
j_call: TRBJ1-5
cdr3_aa: CAWSVGANQPQHF
cdr3_nt: TGTGCCTGGAGTGTGGGGGCCAACCAGCCCCAGCATTTT

clone_size: once
v_call: TRBV7-3
d_call: TRBD2
j_call: TRBJ2-2
cdr3_aa: CASSSTGGTGELFF
cdr3_nt: TGTGCCAGCAGCTCCACGGGGGGGACCGGGGAGCTGTTTTTT

clone_size: .
v_call: TRBV4-1
d_call: .
j_call: TRBJ2-5
cdr3_aa: CASSPSKGAIQETQYF
cdr3_nt: TGCGCCAGCAGCCCTTCGAAGGGAGCTATACAAGAGACCCAGTACTTC

clone_size: .
v_call: TRBV7-9
d_call: .
j_call: TRBJ1-1
cdr3_aa: CASSYTDEDAEAFF
cdr3_nt: TGTGCCAGCAGCTACACGGACGAGGACGCTGAAGCTTTCTTT

clone_size: .
v_call: TRBV5-6
d_call: .
j_call: TRBJ2-3
cdr3_aa: CASSLGGLADTQYF
cdr3_nt: TGTGCCAGCAGCTTGGGGGGCCTTGCAGATACGCAGTATTTT

clone_size: .
v_call: TRBV28
d_call: .
j_call: TRBJ1-5
cdr3_aa: CASSLNQYSNQPQHF
cdr3_nt: TGTGCCAGCAGTTTAAACCAGTATAGCAATCAGCCCCAGCATTTT

clone_size: .
v_call: TRBV2
d_call: .
j_call: TRBJ2-7
cdr3_aa: CASSDRVWETYEQYF
cdr3_nt: TGTGCCAGCAGTGACAGGGTGTGGGAGACTTACGAGCAGTACTTC

clone_size: .
v_call: TRBV19
d_call: TRBD2
j_call: TRBJ2-5
cdr3_aa: CASSNAGGRLAGAETQYF
cdr3_nt: TGTGCCAGTAGTAACGCCGGGGGGCGACTAGCGGGTGCTGAGACCCAGTACTTC

clone_size: .
v_call: TRBV4-1
d_call: .
j_call: TRBJ2-1
cdr3_aa: CASTKVRSSYNEQFF
cdr3_nt: TGCGCCAGCACCAAAGTCCGGAGCTCCTACAATGAGCAGTTCTTC

clone_size: .
v_call: TRBV5-6
d_call: .
j_call: TRBJ1-1
cdr3_aa: CASSLPIPAQGSPEAFF
cdr3_nt: TGTGCCAGCAGCTTGCCTATCCCCGCACAGGGAAGCCCCGAAGCTTTCTTT

clone_size: .
v_call: TRBV28
d_call: TRBD1
j_call: TRBJ2-7
cdr3_aa: CASSKTGGDHEQYF
cdr3_nt: TGTGCCAGCAGCAAGACAGGGGGTGACCACGAGCAGTACTTC

clone_size: .
v_call: TRBV2
d_call: .
j_call: TRBJ1-4
cdr3_aa: CASSGGDGNEKLFF
cdr3_nt: TGTGCCAGCAGTGGCGGCGATGGTAATGAAAAACTGTTTTTT

clone_size: .
v_call: TRBV7-9
d_call: TRBD2
j_call: TRBJ2-7
cdr3_aa: CASSSASSGASYEQYF
cdr3_nt: TGTGCCAGCAGCTCCGCTTCTAGCGGGGCCTCCTACGAGCAGTACTTC

clone_size: .
v_call: TRBV5-1
d_call: TRBD2
j_call: TRBJ2-7
cdr3_aa: CASSRTSGGVYEQYF
cdr3_nt: TGCGCCAGCAGCAGGACTAGCGGGGGGGTGTACGAGCAGTACTTC

clone_size: .
v_call: TRBV10-2
d_call: .
j_call: TRBJ2-2
cdr3_aa: CASSESASPGELFF
cdr3_nt: TGCGCCAGCAGTGAGTCTGCCTCTCCCGGGGAGCTGTTTTTT

clone_size: .
v_call: TRBV13
d_call: .
j_call: TRBJ1-2
cdr3_aa: CASSLLGQALQGYTF
cdr3_nt: TGTGCCAGCAGCTTATTGGGGCAGGCCCTCCAAGGCTACACCTTC

clone_size: .
v_call: TRBV5-1
d_call: .
j_call: TRBJ1-5
cdr3_aa: CASSLEGGNQPQHF
cdr3_nt: TGCGCCAGCAGCTTGGAAGGGGGTAATCAGCCCCAGCATTTT